This T cell receptor (beta chain) stems from a study of CXCR3-negative and CXCR3-positive naive CD8 T cells. To note about this clonotype: Its antigen is unidentified.

Researchers sorted about 320,000 cells of each CD8+ T cell subset in triplicate. CD45RO-CCR7+CD27+CD95- cells counted as naive CD8+ T cells. Study-wide findings and caveats: CXCR3-expressing naive cells carried TRB CDR3s more hydrophobic than those of CXCR3-negative naive cells.

The CDR3 loop spans 15 amino acids. Germline loops: CDR1 SNHLY, CDR2 FYNNEI. Libraries of TRB cDNA were made by 5' RACE and carried UMIs. No DNA is given; TCRdb re-called the 5' RACE reads and lists each CDR3 protein once. This specimen shows some 4,000 distinct CDR3 sequences; the ten leading clones hold 1.5% to 2.5%. The receptor comes from a human donor in good health. Some clones in this sample may be carry-over from other donors' samples. The source material was naive CXCR3- CD8+ T cells from blood. Subset specified: CD45RO-CCR7+CD27+CD95- naive CD8+ T cells lacking CXCR3 (TNR3-). This chain joins TRBV2 and TRBJ2-3; lacking DNA, the TRBD1 call made by TCRdb goes unchecked. The CDR3 reads CASKLDEGYTDTQYF.